A selection of T cell receptor beta chains follows, all from one sample in a study of shared clonotypes between healthy human individuals. TCRdb's table, derived via immunoSEQ multiplex PCR, lists solely in-frame clones and lacks some. Among about a million clones listed, around 77% were seen once. Specimen: memory CD4+ T cells from PBMCs. The source of these receptors is a young man in good health. Some clones in this sample may be carry-over from other donors' samples. The CDR3 runs from the conserved cysteine through the conserved F or W. Each record gives: CDR3 length, clone size, D gene, V gene, J gene, CDR3 protein, CDR3 DNA. A D gene is named only where the DNA matches it firmly. Rows may omit the clone size; those that give it use once, few, many or a size class.

len: 16
abundance: NA
d_gene: TRBD2
v_gene: TRBV18
j_gene: TRBJ2-1
CDR3aa: CASSPLVAGVGDEQFF
CDR3nt: TGTGCCAGCTCACCACTCGTGGCGGGAGTTGGCGATGAGCAGTTCTTC

len: 17
abundance: NA
d_gene: NA
v_gene: TRBV21-1
j_gene: TRBJ2-7
CDR3aa: CASSKEWSSVSSYEQYF
CDR3nt: TGTGCCAGCAGCAAAGAGTGGTCTAGCGTTTCCTCCTACGAGCAGTACTTC

len: 15
abundance: NA
d_gene: TRBD2
v_gene: TRBV28
j_gene: TRBJ2-3
CDR3aa: CASNLSGGGTDTQYF
CDR3nt: TGTGCCAGCAATCTTTCGGGCGGGGGGACAGATACGCAGTATTTT

len: 15
abundance: NA
d_gene: TRBD1
v_gene: TRBV7-6
j_gene: TRBJ2-7
CDR3aa: CASSPRTGNRYEQYF
CDR3nt: TGTGCCAGCAGCCCCCGGACAGGGAACCGATACGAGCAGTACTTC

len: 13
abundance: NA
d_gene: NA
v_gene: TRBV6-1
j_gene: TRBJ1-2
CDR3aa: CASSPQGGYGYTF
CDR3nt: TGTGCCAGCAGCCCACAAGGGGGATACGGCTACACCTTC

len: 15
abundance: NA
d_gene: TRBD2
v_gene: TRBV19
j_gene: TRBJ2-7
CDR3aa: CASSWTSETYYEQYF
CDR3nt: TGTGCCAGTAGCTGGACTAGCGAGACGTACTACGAGCAGTACTTC

len: 19
abundance: once
d_gene: TRBD2
v_gene: TRBV4-2
j_gene: TRBJ2-3
CDR3aa: CASSQDRLRAAGVPDTQYF
CDR3nt: TGTGCCAGCAGCCAAGATCGGTTGAGGGCGGCGGGAGTTCCAGATACGCAGTATTTT

len: 13
abundance: NA
d_gene: NA
v_gene: TRBV2
j_gene: TRBJ2-3
CDR3aa: CASSEGLASTQYF
CDR3nt: TGTGCCAGCAGTGAAGGTCTAGCAAGTACGCAGTATTTT

len: 11
abundance: few
d_gene: NA
v_gene: TRBV7-9
j_gene: TRBJ1-1
CDR3aa: CASSLEGQAFF
CDR3nt: TGTGCCAGCAGCTTAGAGGGCCAAGCTTTCTTT

len: 13
abundance: NA
d_gene: NA
v_gene: TRBV7-2
j_gene: TRBJ2-1
CDR3aa: CASSLVWRAEQFF
CDR3nt: TGTGCCAGCAGCTTAGTTTGGCGGGCTGAGCAGTTCTTC

len: 15
abundance: few
d_gene: NA
v_gene: TRBV9
j_gene: TRBJ2-2
CDR3aa: CASSVSGSRSGELFF
CDR3nt: TGTGCCAGCAGCGTATCGGGGAGCAGATCCGGGGAGCTGTTTTTT

len: 14
abundance: NA
d_gene: TRBD1
v_gene: TRBV5-8
j_gene: TRBJ2-2
CDR3aa: CASSDDRATGELFF
CDR3nt: TGTGCCAGCAGCGATGACAGGGCGACCGGGGAGCTGTTTTTT

len: 19
abundance: NA
d_gene: NA
v_gene: TRBV28
j_gene: TRBJ1-1
CDR3aa: CASSLLFEGPKIMNTEAFF
CDR3nt: TGTGCCAGCAGTTTATTATTTGAGGGCCCTAAAATAATGAACACTGAAGCTTTCTTT

len: 16
abundance: NA
d_gene: TRBD1
v_gene: TRBV2
j_gene: TRBJ2-3
CDR3aa: CASSFGGTGVADTQYF
CDR3nt: TGTGCCAGCTCGTTCGGTGGGACAGGAGTAGCAGATACGCAGTATTTT

len: 16
abundance: NA
d_gene: TRBD1
v_gene: TRBV19
j_gene: TRBJ2-1
CDR3aa: CASSMVQGENYNEQFF
CDR3nt: TGTGCCAGTAGTATGGTTCAGGGGGAAAACTACAATGAGCAGTTCTTC

len: 17
abundance: NA
d_gene: TRBD2
v_gene: TRBV7-2
j_gene: TRBJ2-5
CDR3aa: CASSLDRPLAGGETQYF
CDR3nt: TGTGCCAGCAGCTTGGATAGACCACTAGCGGGAGGGGAGACCCAGTACTTC

len: 15
abundance: NA
d_gene: NA
v_gene: TRBV5-1
j_gene: TRBJ2-5
CDR3aa: CASRARGEASETQYF
CDR3nt: TGCGCCAGCAGAGCCAGGGGGGAGGCTAGCGAGACCCAGTACTTC

len: 15
abundance: few
d_gene: TRBD1
v_gene: TRBV11-1
j_gene: TRBJ1-4
CDR3aa: CASSSPGQGNEKLFF
CDR3nt: TGTGCCAGCAGCTCACCGGGACAGGGCAATGAAAAACTGTTTTTT

len: 14
abundance: NA
d_gene: NA
v_gene: TRBV7-2
j_gene: TRBJ2-7
CDR3aa: CASSSRPGTYEQYF
CDR3nt: TGTGCCAGCAGCTCCCGGCCTGGTACCTACGAGCAGTACTTC

len: 17
abundance: NA
d_gene: NA
v_gene: TRBV18
j_gene: TRBJ2-3
CDR3aa: CASSPLDRRGFSDTQYF
CDR3nt: TGTGCCAGCTCACCTCTTGACCGTCGGGGTTTTTCGGATACGCAGTATTTT

len: 14
abundance: many
d_gene: TRBD2
v_gene: TRBV19
j_gene: TRBJ2-1
CDR3aa: CASRPGTSILGQFF
CDR3nt: TGTGCCAGTAGGCCCGGGACTAGTATATTGGGGCAGTTCTTC

len: 16
abundance: NA
d_gene: NA
v_gene: TRBV28
j_gene: TRBJ2-3
CDR3aa: CASSPLGSGNTDTQYF
CDR3nt: TGTGCCAGCAGTCCTCTGGGGAGCGGTAACACAGATACGCAGTATTTT

len: 12
abundance: NA
d_gene: NA
v_gene: TRBV30
j_gene: TRBJ1-1
CDR3aa: CAWSDLGAEAFF
CDR3nt: TGTGCCTGGAGTGACCTGGGCGCTGAAGCTTTCTTT

len: 13
abundance: NA
d_gene: NA
v_gene: TRBV6-5
j_gene: TRBJ2-2
CDR3aa: CASGRGNTGELFF
CDR3nt: TGTGCTAGCGGTAGAGGGAACACCGGGGAGCTGTTTTTT

len: 14
abundance: NA
d_gene: NA
v_gene: TRBV7-2
j_gene: TRBJ1-4
CDR3aa: CASSVVVGVAKLFF
CDR3nt: TGTGCCAGCAGCGTGGTTGTGGGGGTTGCAAAACTGTTTTTT

len: 13
abundance: NA
d_gene: NA
v_gene: TRBV7-2
j_gene: TRBJ2-7
CDR3aa: CASSLQTSYEQYF
CDR3nt: TGTGCCAGCAGCTTACAGACTTCCTACGAGCAGTACTTC

len: 15
abundance: once
d_gene: TRBD2
v_gene: TRBV7-8
j_gene: TRBJ2-1
CDR3aa: CASSLGLAGAPRQFF
CDR3nt: TGTGCCAGCAGCTTAGGGCTAGCGGGAGCCCCTCGGCAGTTCTTC

len: 15
abundance: NA
d_gene: NA
v_gene: TRBV14
j_gene: TRBJ1-1
CDR3aa: CASSQVGRGSTEAFF
CDR3nt: TGTGCCAGCAGCCAAGTCGGGAGGGGGAGCACTGAAGCTTTCTTT

len: 13
abundance: NA
d_gene: NA
v_gene: TRBV6-5
j_gene: TRBJ2-7
CDR3aa: CASSYSGAGEQYF
CDR3nt: TGTGCCAGCAGTTACTCGGGGGCCGGTGAGCAGTACTTC

len: 14
abundance: NA
d_gene: TRBD2
v_gene: TRBV7-2
j_gene: TRBJ2-5
CDR3aa: CASSSLADQETQYF
CDR3nt: TGTGCCAGCAGCTCCCTAGCGGACCAAGAGACCCAGTACTTC

len: 16
abundance: NA
d_gene: TRBD1
v_gene: TRBV5-1
j_gene: TRBJ1-5
CDR3aa: CASSLGDRDRNQPQHF
CDR3nt: TGCGCCAGCAGCTTGGGTGACAGGGACCGCAATCAGCCCCAGCATTTT

len: 19
abundance: NA
d_gene: TRBD2
v_gene: TRBV7-2
j_gene: TRBJ2-7
CDR3aa: CASSLGSGLAGFEVNEQYF
CDR3nt: TGTGCCAGCAGCTTAGGATCGGGACTAGCGGGATTCGAGGTCAACGAGCAGTACTTC

len: 15
abundance: NA
d_gene: TRBD2
v_gene: TRBV29-1
j_gene: TRBJ2-7
CDR3aa: CSVAFGTSGAYEQYF
CDR3nt: TGCAGCGTTGCGTTCGGGACTAGCGGGGCCTACGAGCAGTACTTC

len: 15
abundance: NA
d_gene: NA
v_gene: TRBV5-4
j_gene: TRBJ1-2
CDR3aa: CASSLFIRQDYGYTF
CDR3nt: TGTGCCAGCAGCTTGTTTATACGGCAGGACTATGGCTACACCTTC

len: 14
abundance: few
d_gene: TRBD2
v_gene: TRBV10-1
j_gene: TRBJ2-1
CDR3aa: CASSDPAGVHEQFF
CDR3nt: TGCGCCAGCAGTGATCCAGCGGGAGTCCATGAGCAGTTCTTC

len: 13
abundance: NA
d_gene: NA
v_gene: TRBV5-1
j_gene: TRBJ1-2
CDR3aa: CASSLTGDYGYTF
CDR3nt: TGCGCCAGCAGCTTGACCGGGGACTATGGCTACACCTTC

len: 12
abundance: NA
d_gene: TRBD1
v_gene: TRBV30
j_gene: TRBJ2-7
CDR3aa: CAWDRGSDEQYF
CDR3nt: TGTGCCTGGGACAGGGGCTCGGACGAGCAGTACTTC